The rows below give T cell receptor beta chains drawn from one sample of a study of T cell repertoires in cytomegalovirus infection. TCRdb passed the reads through MiXCR, listing each CDR3 protein once. The profile shows roughly 630,000 distinct CDR3 sequences, 20% to 30% of them singletons. Sequencing input: CD8+ T cells from PBMCs. These receptor sequences come from a human donor in good health (CMV status not recorded). Some clones in this sample may be carry-over from other donors' samples. Both conserved end residues are part of each CDR3. The order of the fields is CDR3 protein, CDR3 DNA, D gene, V gene, J gene, clone size. The D gene is left open where the match is weak. Expanded clones are given a class, and other clones once, few, many or no size at all.

CDR3aa: CASSFEGGGPLYGYTF; CDR3nt: TGTGCCAGCAGTTTCGAGGGGGGGGGCCCCCTCTATGGCTACACCTTC; d_gene: NA; v_gene: TRBV28; j_gene: TRBJ1-2; abundance: NA
CDR3aa: CASSYSKGTFF; CDR3nt: TGTGCCAGCAGTTACTCGAAAGGGACTTTCTTT; d_gene: NA; v_gene: TRBV6-5; j_gene: TRBJ1-1; abundance: NA
CDR3aa: CASPGHHEQYF; CDR3nt: TGTGCCAGCCCGGGACACCACGAGCAGTACTTC; d_gene: NA; v_gene: TRBV2; j_gene: TRBJ2-7; abundance: few
CDR3aa: CSARSSFGPHEQYF; CDR3nt: TGCAGTGCTAGGTCTTCCTTTGGGCCCCACGAGCAGTACTTC; d_gene: NA; v_gene: TRBV20-1; j_gene: TRBJ2-7; abundance: few
CDR3aa: CASSYPLTGWLYNEQFF; CDR3nt: TGTGCCAGCAGTTACCCGTTGACAGGGTGGCTTTACAATGAGCAGTTCTTC; d_gene: TRBD1; v_gene: TRBV6-6; j_gene: TRBJ2-1; abundance: few
CDR3aa: CASSLPDSSPAYEQYF; CDR3nt: TGTGCCAGCAGCTTACCAGACAGTTCCCCAGCCTACGAGCAGTACTTC; d_gene: NA; v_gene: TRBV7-6; j_gene: TRBJ2-7; abundance: many
CDR3aa: CASSLETGGDGYTF; CDR3nt: TGTGCCAGCAGCTTGGAGACAGGGGGCGATGGCTACACCTTC; d_gene: TRBD1; v_gene: TRBV5-5; j_gene: TRBJ1-2; abundance: few
CDR3aa: CASNWGGAYNEQFF; CDR3nt: TGTGCCAGCAATTGGGGCGGAGCCTACAATGAGCAGTTCTTC; d_gene: NA; v_gene: TRBV6-2/TRBV6-3; j_gene: TRBJ2-1; abundance: few
CDR3aa: CASSLGTGWGNEQFF; CDR3nt: TGTGCCAGCAGCTTAGGGACAGGTTGGGGCAATGAGCAGTTCTTC; d_gene: TRBD1; v_gene: TRBV7-6; j_gene: TRBJ2-1; abundance: many
CDR3aa: CSVVGGLGYGYTF; CDR3nt: TGCAGCGTTGTTGGAGGCCTCGGCTATGGCTACACCTTC; d_gene: NA; v_gene: TRBV29-1; j_gene: TRBJ1-2; abundance: few
CDR3aa: CAISIAGGSSYNEQFF; CDR3nt: TGTGCCATCAGTATAGCGGGGGGAAGCTCCTACAATGAGCAGTTCTTC; d_gene: TRBD2; v_gene: TRBV10-3; j_gene: TRBJ2-1; abundance: NA
CDR3aa: CASTLEGFTDTQYF; CDR3nt: TGTGCCAGCACCCTGGAGGGGTTCACAGATACGCAGTATTTT; d_gene: NA; v_gene: TRBV6-2/TRBV6-3; j_gene: TRBJ2-3; abundance: NA
CDR3aa: CASSLGPGKGNEQFF; CDR3nt: TGCGCCAGCAGCCTCGGACCCGGAAAGGGAAATGAGCAGTTCTTC; d_gene: NA; v_gene: TRBV4-3; j_gene: TRBJ2-1; abundance: few
CDR3aa: CASSEALLARGNEQFF; CDR3nt: TGTGCCAGCAGTGAAGCGCTTCTGGCCCGGGGAAATGAGCAGTTCTTC; d_gene: NA; v_gene: TRBV2; j_gene: TRBJ2-1; abundance: NA
CDR3aa: CASSLIDRYGDSGANVLTF; CDR3nt: TGTGCCAGCAGCTTAATAGATCGTTACGGGGACTCTGGGGCCAACGTCCTGACTTTC; d_gene: NA; v_gene: TRBV11-2; j_gene: TRBJ2-6; abundance: NA
CDR3aa: CASSPESRSERTRTQYF; CDR3nt: TGCGCCAGCAGCCCAGAAAGTCGGTCGGAACGAACCAGGACCCAGTACTTC; d_gene: NA; v_gene: TRBV4-3; j_gene: TRBJ2-5; abundance: NA
CDR3aa: CASSTKTGKYAGELFF; CDR3nt: TGTGCCAGCAGTACCAAGACAGGGAAGTACGCCGGGGAGCTGTTTTTT; d_gene: TRBD1; v_gene: TRBV28; j_gene: TRBJ2-2; abundance: many
CDR3aa: CASSLWDVAGNTIYF; CDR3nt: TGTGCCAGCAGTTTATGGGACGTCGCTGGAAACACCATATATTTT; d_gene: NA; v_gene: TRBV12-3/TRBV12-4; j_gene: TRBJ1-3; abundance: NA
CDR3aa: CSAPGTSGHNEQFF; CDR3nt: TGCAGTGCACCCGGGACTAGCGGCCACAATGAGCAGTTCTTC; d_gene: TRBD2; v_gene: TRBV20-1; j_gene: TRBJ2-1; abundance: NA
CDR3aa: CANTPGIGQGETQYF; CDR3nt: TGTGCCAACACCCCGGGGATTGGACAGGGGGAGACCCAGTACTTC; d_gene: TRBD1; v_gene: TRBV7-6; j_gene: TRBJ2-5; abundance: few
CDR3aa: CASTRQPSTDTQYF; CDR3nt: TGTGCCAGCACACGACAGCCGTCCACAGATACGCAGTATTTT; d_gene: NA; v_gene: TRBV2; j_gene: TRBJ2-3; abundance: many
CDR3aa: CASSQGWSGANVLTF; CDR3nt: TGTGCCAGCAGCCAAGGGTGGTCTGGGGCCAACGTCCTGACTTTC; d_gene: NA; v_gene: TRBV14; j_gene: TRBJ2-6; abundance: few
CDR3aa: CASSASGGVQETQYF; CDR3nt: TGTGCCAGCAGTGCTAGCGGGGGGGTCCAAGAGACCCAGTACTTC; d_gene: TRBD2; v_gene: TRBV25-1; j_gene: TRBJ2-5; abundance: few
CDR3aa: CASSLARASGSSYNEQFF; CDR3nt: TGCGCCAGCAGCTTGGCCAGGGCTAGCGGATCCTCCTACAATGAGCAGTTCTTC; d_gene: TRBD2; v_gene: TRBV5-1; j_gene: TRBJ2-1; abundance: NA
CDR3aa: CSAMGPTFSYEQYF; CDR3nt: TGCAGTGCTATGGGTCCGACCTTTTCCTACGAGCAGTACTTC; d_gene: NA; v_gene: TRBV20-1; j_gene: TRBJ2-7; abundance: NA
CDR3aa: CASSSERFKGPNTEAFF; CDR3nt: TGTGCCAGCAGTTCCGAGAGGTTCAAGGGGCCAAACACTGAAGCTTTCTTT; d_gene: NA; v_gene: TRBV28; j_gene: TRBJ1-1; abundance: many
CDR3aa: CATRRDTRAWTEAFF; CDR3nt: TGTGCCACTCGCCGGGACACCCGAGCGTGGACTGAAGCTTTCTTT; d_gene: NA; v_gene: TRBV19; j_gene: TRBJ1-1; abundance: NA
CDR3aa: CASSFSRDFTTTEAFF; CDR3nt: TGTGCCAGCAGCTTTTCAAGGGATTTTACCACCACTGAAGCTTTCTTT; d_gene: NA; v_gene: TRBV7-6; j_gene: TRBJ1-1; abundance: many
CDR3aa: CASSLDTSQPGELFF; CDR3nt: TGTGCCAGCAGCCTAGATACTAGCCAGCCCGGGGAGCTGTTTTTT; d_gene: NA; v_gene: TRBV14; j_gene: TRBJ2-2; abundance: few
CDR3aa: CASSLAASGAIYEQYF; CDR3nt: TGTGCCAGCAGCTTAGCCGCTAGCGGGGCTATCTACGAGCAGTACTTC; d_gene: TRBD2; v_gene: TRBV7-2; j_gene: TRBJ2-7; abundance: NA
CDR3aa: CASSRAVGATYNEQFF; CDR3nt: TGTGCCAGCAGCCGAGCGGTGGGGGCTACCTACAATGAGCAGTTCTTC; d_gene: NA; v_gene: TRBV14; j_gene: TRBJ2-1; abundance: many
CDR3aa: CASSFLAGAAGTQYF; CDR3nt: TGCGCCAGCAGCTTTCTAGCGGGGGCCGCCGGTACGCAGTATTTT; d_gene: TRBD2; v_gene: TRBV5-1; j_gene: TRBJ2-3; abundance: NA
CDR3aa: CASSQVSTYNEQFF; CDR3nt: TGCGCTAGCAGCCAAGTATCCACCTACAATGAGCAGTTCTTC; d_gene: NA; v_gene: TRBV4-1; j_gene: TRBJ2-1; abundance: few
CDR3aa: CASNRQGIRNEQFF; CDR3nt: TGTGCCAGCAATAGACAGGGGATTAGAAATGAGCAGTTCTTC; d_gene: TRBD1; v_gene: TRBV27; j_gene: TRBJ2-1; abundance: few
CDR3aa: CASSYSRRGSEQFF; CDR3nt: TGTGCCAGCAGTTACTCACGCAGGGGGTCTGAGCAGTTCTTC; d_gene: TRBD1; v_gene: TRBV6-6; j_gene: TRBJ2-1; abundance: many
CDR3aa: CASSPGLAGYEQYF; CDR3nt: TGTGCCAGCAGCCCGGGACTAGCGGGGTACGAGCAGTACTTC; d_gene: TRBD2; v_gene: TRBV19; j_gene: TRBJ2-7; abundance: many
CDR3aa: CASSLGGLNEQFF; CDR3nt: TGTGCCAGCAGCTTAGGAGGCCTCAATGAGCAGTTCTTC; d_gene: NA; v_gene: TRBV7-2; j_gene: TRBJ2-1; abundance: many
CDR3aa: CATSEPPDRGRYYNEQFF; CDR3nt: TGTGCCACCAGTGAACCCCCGGACAGGGGGCGATACTACAATGAGCAGTTCTTC; d_gene: TRBD1; v_gene: TRBV24-1; j_gene: TRBJ2-1; abundance: few
CDR3aa: CASSDTSGGFPGNEQFF; CDR3nt: TGTGCCAGCAGCGATACTAGCGGGGGCTTCCCGGGGAATGAGCAGTTCTTC; d_gene: TRBD2; v_gene: TRBV2; j_gene: TRBJ2-1; abundance: few
CDR3aa: CASSYWVQGRGTDTQYF; CDR3nt: TGTGCCAGCAGTTACTGGGTGCAGGGTAGGGGCACAGATACGCAGTATTTT; d_gene: NA; v_gene: TRBV6-5; j_gene: TRBJ2-3; abundance: few
CDR3aa: CASSSMSYNEQFF; CDR3nt: TGCGCCAGCAGCTCAATGTCCTACAATGAGCAGTTCTTC; d_gene: NA; v_gene: TRBV10-1; j_gene: TRBJ2-1; abundance: few
CDR3aa: CASSGDWAPRETQYF; CDR3nt: TGTGCCAGCAGCGGGGATTGGGCTCCGCGGGAGACCCAGTACTTC; d_gene: NA; v_gene: TRBV5-5; j_gene: TRBJ2-5; abundance: NA
CDR3aa: CATSRYSSSYEQYF; CDR3nt: TGTGCCACCAGCAGATATTCCTCAAGCTACGAGCAGTACTTC; d_gene: NA; v_gene: TRBV15; j_gene: TRBJ2-7; abundance: NA
CDR3aa: CSASDGRHTF; CDR3nt: TGCAGTGCTAGCGATGGACGCCACACCTTC; d_gene: NA; v_gene: TRBV20-1; j_gene: TRBJ1-2; abundance: NA